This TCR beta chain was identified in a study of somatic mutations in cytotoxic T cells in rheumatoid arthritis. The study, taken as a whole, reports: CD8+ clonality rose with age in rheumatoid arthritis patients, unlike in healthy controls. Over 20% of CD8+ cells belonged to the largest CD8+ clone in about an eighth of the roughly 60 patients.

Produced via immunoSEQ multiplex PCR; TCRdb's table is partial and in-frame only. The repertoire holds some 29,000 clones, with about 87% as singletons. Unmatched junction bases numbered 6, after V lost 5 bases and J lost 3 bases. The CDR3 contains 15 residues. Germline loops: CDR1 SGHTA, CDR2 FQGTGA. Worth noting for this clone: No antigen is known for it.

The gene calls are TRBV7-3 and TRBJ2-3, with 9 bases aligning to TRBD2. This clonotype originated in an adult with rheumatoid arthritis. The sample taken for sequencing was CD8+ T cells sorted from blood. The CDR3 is CASSQLAGGTDTQYF. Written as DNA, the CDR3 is TGTGCCAGCAGCCAACTAGCGGGTGGAACAGATACGCAGTATTTT.